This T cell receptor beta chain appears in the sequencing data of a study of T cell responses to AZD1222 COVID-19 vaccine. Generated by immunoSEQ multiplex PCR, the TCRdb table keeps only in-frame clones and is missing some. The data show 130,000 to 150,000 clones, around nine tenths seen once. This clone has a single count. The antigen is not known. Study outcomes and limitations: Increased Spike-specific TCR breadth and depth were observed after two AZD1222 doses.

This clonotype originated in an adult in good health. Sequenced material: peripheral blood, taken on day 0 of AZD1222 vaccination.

The CDR3 here is CASLGGGGTGEQFF. The CDR3 DNA reads TGTGCCAGCTTGGGCGGCGGGGGGACAGGTGAGCAGTTCTTC. The rearrangement links TRBV9 to TRBJ2-1, with D tentatively TRBD1 or TRBD2 (8 bases each). Germline V gene sequence: CDR1 SGDLS, CDR2 YYNGEE. Between the trimmed V and J ends, which lost 7 bases and 9 bases, there was a span of 20 bases. The CDR3 spans 14 residues.